This record concerns one T cell receptor (beta chain) sequence. No antigen is known for it. Specified treatment: oral pan-JAK inhibitor, 5-10 mg twice daily. Researchers gathered lesional scalp punch biopsies and peripheral blood from patients with alopecia areata. In each case, RNA was isolated and then reverse transcribed into cDNA as the sequencing template. Produced via immunoSEQ multiplex PCR; TCRdb's table is partial and in-frame only. The sample carries over 150,000 clones, around 58% recorded once. The data were taken from a study of CD8+ T cells in alopecia areata. Looking at the study overall: Each of the treated patients was given oral tofacitinib, 5 to 10 mg twice daily, for moderate-to-severe alopecia areata. Study-wide findings and caveats: Besides other cells, scalp samples also yield sequences of resident alphabeta T cells from normal skin.

From germline, CDR1 is SQVTM and CDR2 ANQGSEA. The CDR3 totals 16 residues. V was cut by 4 bases and J by 0 bases, with 15 bases left in between. Sequenced here: CD8+ T cells sorted from blood, sampled at week 24, from a patient treated with tofacitinib. V gene TRBV29-1 combines with J gene TRBJ2-2; unclear D gene. This clonotype originated in a human donor with alopecia areata. As DNA, the CDR3 is TGCAGCGTTGCTCCTGTAGGGCAGACGAACACCGGGGAGCTGTTTTTT. The encoded protein is CSVAPVGQTNTGELFF.